The clone carrying this TCR beta chain has a handful of counts. Its antigen is undetermined. This entry belongs to a study of T cell repertoires in cytomegalovirus infection. The overall study: Matching HLA type and CMV infection were both indicated by public TCR beta signatures.

Broader study findings: Within the response measured ex vivo, HLA-C-restricted CMV-specific TCR beta clonotypes were dominant. Pooled public TCR beta family frequency picked out CMV carriers with the relevant HLA.

There are 12 residues in the CDR3. CDR1 is DFQATT, CDR2 SNEGSKA, per germline (reference sequence). Trimming pared 0 bases from V and 6 bases from J, leaving 6 bases between. From the reads, TCRdb called clonotypes with MiXCR, one entry per CDR3 protein. Among about 490,000 distinct CDR3 sequences listed, approximately 16% were seen once. The sequenced sample was CD8+ T cells from PBMCs. This receptor was taken from a human donor in good health (CMV status not recorded). Some clones in this sample may be carry-over from other donors' samples. The rearrangement uses TRBV20-1 and TRBJ2-1; D not resolved. The CDR3 DNA sequence: TGCAGTGCTAGAGAAGGACGCAATGAGCAGTTCTTC. It codes for CSAREGRNEQFF.